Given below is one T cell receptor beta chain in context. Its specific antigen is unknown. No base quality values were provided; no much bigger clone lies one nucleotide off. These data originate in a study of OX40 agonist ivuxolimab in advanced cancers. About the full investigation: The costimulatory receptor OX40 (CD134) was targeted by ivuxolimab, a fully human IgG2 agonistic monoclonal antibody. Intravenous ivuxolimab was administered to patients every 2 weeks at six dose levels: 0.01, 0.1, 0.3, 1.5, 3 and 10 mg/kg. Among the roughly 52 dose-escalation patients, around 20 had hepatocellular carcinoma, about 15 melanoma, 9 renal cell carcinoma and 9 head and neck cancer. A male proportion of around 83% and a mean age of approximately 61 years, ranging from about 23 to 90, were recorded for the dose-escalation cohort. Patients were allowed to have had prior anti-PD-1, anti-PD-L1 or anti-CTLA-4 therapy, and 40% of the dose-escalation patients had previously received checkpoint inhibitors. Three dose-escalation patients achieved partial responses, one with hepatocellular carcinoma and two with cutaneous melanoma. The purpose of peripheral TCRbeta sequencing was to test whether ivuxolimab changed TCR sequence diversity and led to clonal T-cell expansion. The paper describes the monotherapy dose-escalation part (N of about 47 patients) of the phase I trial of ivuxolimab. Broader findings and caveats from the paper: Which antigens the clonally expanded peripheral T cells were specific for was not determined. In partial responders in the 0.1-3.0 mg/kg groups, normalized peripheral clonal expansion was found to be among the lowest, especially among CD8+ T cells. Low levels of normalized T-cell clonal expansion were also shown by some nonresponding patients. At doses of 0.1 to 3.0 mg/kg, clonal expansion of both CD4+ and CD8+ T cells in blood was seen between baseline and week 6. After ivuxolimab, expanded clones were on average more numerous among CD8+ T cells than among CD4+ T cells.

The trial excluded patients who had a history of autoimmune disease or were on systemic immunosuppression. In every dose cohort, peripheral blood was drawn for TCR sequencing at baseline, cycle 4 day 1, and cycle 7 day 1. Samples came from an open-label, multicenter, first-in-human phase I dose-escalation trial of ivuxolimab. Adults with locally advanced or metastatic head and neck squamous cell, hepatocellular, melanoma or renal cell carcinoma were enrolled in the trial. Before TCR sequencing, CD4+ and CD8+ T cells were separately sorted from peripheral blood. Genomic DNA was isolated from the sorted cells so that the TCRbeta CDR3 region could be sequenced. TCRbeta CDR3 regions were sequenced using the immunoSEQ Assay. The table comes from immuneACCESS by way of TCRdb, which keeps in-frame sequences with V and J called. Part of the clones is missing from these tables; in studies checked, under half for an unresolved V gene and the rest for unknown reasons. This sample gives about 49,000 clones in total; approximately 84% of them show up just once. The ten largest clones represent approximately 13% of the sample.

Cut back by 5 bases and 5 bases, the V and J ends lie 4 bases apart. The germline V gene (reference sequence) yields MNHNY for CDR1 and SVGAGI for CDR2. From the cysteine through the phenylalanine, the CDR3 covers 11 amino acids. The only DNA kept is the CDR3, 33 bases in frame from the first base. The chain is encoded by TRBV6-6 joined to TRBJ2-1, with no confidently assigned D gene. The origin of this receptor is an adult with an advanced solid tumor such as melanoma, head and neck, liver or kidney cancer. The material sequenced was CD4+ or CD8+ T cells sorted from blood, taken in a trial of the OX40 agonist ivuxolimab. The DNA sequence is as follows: TGTGCCAGCAGTCGAAACAATGAGCAGTTCTTC. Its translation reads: CASSRNNEQFF.